Described below is a single TCR beta chain sequence and its context. Germline CDR1 is SGHTA and CDR2 is FQGNSA. CDR3 length: 15 amino acids. Trimming took off 5 bases at V and 2 bases at J, with 15 bases between the two ends. The data were produced by immunoSEQ multiplex PCR, yet TCRdb's version contains in-frame clones alone and is incomplete. The sample includes about 40,000 clones, roughly 94% of them seen just once. The data were obtained in a study of T cell changes during pregnancy in multiple sclerosis. This TCR was recovered from a female donor with multiple sclerosis, enrolled in a pregnancy study. The chain links TRBV7-2 to TRBJ1-2, with D possibly matching TRBD1 (5 bases). The input for sequencing was peripheral blood, taken in the third trimester of pregnancy. CDR3 sequence (DNA): TGTGCCAGCAGCCCACTCACGACAGCGAACTATGGCTACACCTTC. Amino acid sequence: CASSPLTTANYGYTF.